This T cell receptor (beta chain) appears in the sequencing data of a study of CD8 T cells in ankylosing spondylitis (TCRdb year 2017). For context, the study as a whole: To find TCR variants linked to disease, the study profiled T cell receptor beta repertoires in ankylosing spondylitis patients and healthy donors. The whole study cohort included about a hundred healthy donors and roughly 24 ankylosing spondylitis patients. Peripheral blood was sampled, and synovial fluid was additionally collected from ankylosing spondylitis patients. Results the study describes overall, beyond this receptor: In peripheral blood, the disease-linked clones were found at relatively low frequencies and had a CD8+ phenotype. A TCR beta motif made up of several highly homologous amino acid variants appeared to be characteristic of blood from ankylosing spondylitis patients. The disease-linked clones were reported to be significantly enriched in matched synovial fluid samples from ankylosing spondylitis patients. Some TCR beta motif variants had previously been reported in synovial fluid and blood of reactive arthritis patients, which suggested common disease-initiation mechanisms.

V was cut back by 3 bases and J by 4 bases, leaving a gap of 13 bases between them. Inclusive of the bounding cysteine and phenylalanine, the CDR3 is 15 residues long. The DNA shown is the 45-base CDR3, in frame from base 1. CDR1 and CDR2 are drawn from the germline V gene: MDHEN, SYDVKM. Comments on this clonotype: Its antigen is not yet known. No per-base quality is available; no much larger clone lies one base away.

Instrument on record: Illumina HiSeq 2500. Quantitative 5'-RACE with molecular barcodes was the method used to prepare the TCR beta libraries. On the study's bioinformatics: A new computational method, built on a probabilistic model of VDJ rearrangement, was used to identify disease-linked TCR variants. Through fastp at Q25 and MiXCR, TCRdb rebuilt clones from the public reads, retaining in-frame beta chains. Rows with a matching CDR3 protein are joined into one entry that keeps the most common DNA and genes. The V and J calls follow TCRdb's processing rather than the paper's. In all, the sample holds approximately 140,000 distinct CDR3 sequences, and roughly 44% of those were seen once. The ten most abundant clones make up over 12% of the sample. Synovial fluid samples and blood samples obtained from the same ankylosing spondylitis patients were matched.

This clonotype originated in a male donor with ankylosing spondylitis. This chain is built from TRBV28 and TRBJ2-1, with TRBD2 tentatively as D gene (6 bases match). Sequenced: synovial fluid, either unsorted or a sorted T cell fraction (not recorded which). The CDR3 amino acid sequence is: CASSFWGELYNEQFF. DNA sequence: TGTGCCAGCAGTTTCTGGGGGGAGTTGTACAATGAGCAGTTCTTC.